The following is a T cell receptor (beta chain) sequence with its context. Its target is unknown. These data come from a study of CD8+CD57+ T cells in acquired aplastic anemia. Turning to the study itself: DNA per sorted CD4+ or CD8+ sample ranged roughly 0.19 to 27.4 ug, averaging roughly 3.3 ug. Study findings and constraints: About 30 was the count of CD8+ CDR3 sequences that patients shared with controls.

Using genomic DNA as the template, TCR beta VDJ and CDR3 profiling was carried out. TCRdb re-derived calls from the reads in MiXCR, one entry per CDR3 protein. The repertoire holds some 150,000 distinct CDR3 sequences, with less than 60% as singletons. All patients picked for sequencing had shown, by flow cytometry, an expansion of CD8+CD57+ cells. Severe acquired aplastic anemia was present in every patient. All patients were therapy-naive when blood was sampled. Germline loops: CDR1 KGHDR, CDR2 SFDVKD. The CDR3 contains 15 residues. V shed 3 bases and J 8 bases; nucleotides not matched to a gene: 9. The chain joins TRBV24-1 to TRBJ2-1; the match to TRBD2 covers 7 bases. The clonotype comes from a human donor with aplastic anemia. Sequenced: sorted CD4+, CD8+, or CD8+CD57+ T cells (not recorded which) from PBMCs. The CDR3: CATSDRGEREDEQFF. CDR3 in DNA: TGTGCCACCAGTGATAGAGGAGAGCGGGAAGATGAGCAGTTCTTC.